The next 7 T cell receptor beta chains were all read from a single sample in a study of T cells after yellow fever vaccination. A single record per CDR3 protein comes from TCRdb applying MiXCR to the 5' RACE reads. The data contain approximately 580,000 distinct CDR3 sequences, about a sixth of them singletons. The source was PBMCs, collected 4 to 5 days after the first yellow fever vaccination. The origin of the receptors is a man aged 18 to 29 who received the YFV17D yellow fever vaccine.

The V call is TRBV23-1, the J call TRBJ2-7; D is unresolved. TRBV23-1 is an open reading frame, and its role is uncertain. The V end lost 8 bases, the J end lost 0 bases, and 14 bases lay between the germline ends. The length of the CDR3 is 14 residues. CDR3 residues: CASLPRPSSYEQYF. The DNA for the CDR3 is TGCGCCAGCTTACCCCGGCCTAGCTCCTACGAGCAGTACTTC.

The chain uses TRBV4-3 and TRBJ1-1; no firm D call. The CDR3 runs to 15 residues. CDR1 is LGHNA, CDR2 YSLEER, per germline. Trimming shortened V by 0 bases and J by 10 bases, and 18 bases separated the two germline ends. For the CDR3, the DNA is TGCGCCAGCAGCCAAGATTTTAGGCTGGGTCGGGCAGCTTTCTTT. Protein product: CASSQDFRLGRAAFF.

This clonotype has more than one count but fewer than ten. The V call is TRBV6-5, the J call TRBJ1-1; 7 bases agree with TRBD1. V shed 1 base and J 4 bases; nucleotides not matched to a gene: 3. This CDR3 is 14 amino acids long. Germline V gene lookup returns CDR1 MNHEY and CDR2 SVGAGI. This CDR3 is CASSYWSGGTEAFF. The CDR3 region has the DNA TGTGCCAGCAGTTACTGGTCAGGGGGCACTGAAGCTTTCTTT.

This clonotype was detected a few times. The gene calls are TRBV20-1 and TRBJ2-7, with D perhaps TRBD1 (5 bases). V lost 3 bases to trimming and J lost 3 bases, with 9 bases between them. Germline V gene data show CDR1 as DFQATT and CDR2 as SNEGSKA (reference sequence). The CDR3 spans 12 residues. This CDR3 is CSASQGDYEQYF. In nucleotides, the CDR3 is TGCAGTGCTAGTCAGGGCGACTACGAGCAGTACTTC.

This clonotype was seen more than once but under ten times. The chain combines TRBV19 with TRBJ1-4; D gene unclear. The CDR3 extends over 12 amino acids. V lost 5 bases to trimming and J lost 13 bases, with 14 bases between them. Germline CDR1 and CDR2: LNHDA and SQIVND (reference sequence). For the CDR3, the DNA is TGTGCCAGTAGTTTTCTCCTACAGCCACTGTTTTTT. Residues: CASSFLLQPLFF. Filled out from reference TRBV19 and TRBJ1-4, the complete variable domain reads DGGITQSPKYLFRKEGQNVTLSCEQNLNHDAMYWYRQDPGQGLRLIYYSQIVNDFQKGDIAEGYSVSREKKESFPLTVTSAQKNPTAFYLCASSFLLQPLFFGSGTQLSVL.

This clonotype turned up a few times. The rearrangement links TRBV28 to TRBJ2-5; a possible D gene is TRBD1 (5 bases). There are 15 residues in the CDR3. The germline V and J ends were trimmed by 5 bases and 3 bases, with 16 bases remaining between them. The germline gives CDR1 MDHEN, CDR2 SYDVKM. DNA for the CDR3: TGTGCCAGCAGTCTAAGGGGTAGTTACGAAGAGACCCAGTACTTC. Protein product: CASSLRGSYEETQYF.

This clonotype was seen more than once but under ten times. This chain links TRBV12-3 or TRBV12-4 with TRBJ1-2; the match to TRBD1 covers 10 bases. This CDR3 is built from 14 residues. The V segment lost 4 bases and the J segment 5 bases; nucleotides outside the gene matches: 4. The CDR3 region has the DNA TGTGCCAGCAGTTCGGGACAGGGGTGGTATGGCTACACCTTC. The encoded protein is CASSSGQGWYGYTF.